This passage covers 27 T cell receptor beta chains from one sample sequenced in a study of blood T cell repertoires in COVID-19. Produced via immunoSEQ multiplex PCR; TCRdb's table is partial and in-frame only. The data contain approximately 150,000 clones, approximately 90% of them singletons. The sequencing input was peripheral blood. Receptors were obtained from a man aged 18 to 29 with COVID-19, enrolled during active disease.

The chain couples TRBV7-2 to TRBJ1-1; 7 nucleotides line up with TRBD1. This CDR3 has 15 amino acids. Germline V gives CDR1 SGHTA, CDR2 FQGNSA. The V and J ends lost 5 bases and 0 bases, in that order; junction bases with no gene match: 6. The CDR3 DNA is TGTGCCAGCAGCAAGCAGACAGGGCTGAACACTGAAGCTTTCTTT. Protein: CASSKQTGLNTEAFF.

The CDR3 is CASSLDRRRYEQYF. For the CDR3, the DNA is TGTGCCAGCAGTTTGGACAGGCGCCGCTACGAGCAGTACTTC. The chain employs TRBV6-5 and TRBJ2-7; 7 bases agree with TRBD1. Trimming took 4 bases from V and 3 from J; bases not matched to a gene: 6. This CDR3 spans 14 amino acids. CDR1 is MNHEY and CDR2 is SVGAGI in the germline V gene.

V usage is TRBV7-6 and J usage is TRBJ2-1; 9 bases match TRBD2. The V segment lost 6 bases and the J segment 0 bases; nucleotides outside the gene matches: 18. The CDR3 is 20 amino acids. From germline, CDR1 is SGHVS and CDR2 FNYEAQ. The CDR3 protein is CASSSLGLAGRLSSYNEQFF. As DNA, the CDR3 is TGTGCCAGCAGTTCCCTGGGGCTAGCGGGACGACTTAGCTCCTACAATGAGCAGTTCTTC.

The chain employs TRBV5-6 and TRBJ2-7; D might be TRBD1 (6 bases). The V gene's germline CDR1 is SGHDT and CDR2 YYEEEE. V dropped 6 bases and J dropped 0 bases, with 13 bases sitting between them. This CDR3 has 14 residues. The CDR3: CASTQGSFSYEQYF. The DNA for the CDR3 is TGTGCCAGCACACAGGGATCCTTCTCCTACGAGCAGTACTTC.

This clone was seen only once. CDR3 nucleotides: TGTGCCACCAGTGGCCCCGCGTCTAGCGGGAGGGCCGATACGCAGTATTTT. This gives the protein CATSGPASSGRADTQYF. V usage is TRBV24-1 and J usage is TRBJ2-3, with 12 nucleotides matching TRBD2. Germline CDR1 and CDR2: KGHDR and SFDVKD. CDR3 length: 17 amino acids. Trimming removed 5 bases from V and 6 bases from J; junction bases left unmatched: 11.

The V gene is TRBV7-9, the J gene TRBJ1-1; D remains unclear. The V end lost 0 bases, the J end lost 1 base, and 9 bases lay between the germline ends. The CDR3 spans 15 residues. CDR1 is SEHNR, CDR2 FQNEAQ, per germline (reference sequence). The CDR3 reads CASSLAYGPNTEAFF. The CDR3 DNA reads TGTGCCAGCAGCTTAGCGTACGGTCCGAACACTGAAGCTTTCTTT.

V and J are TRBV19 and TRBJ2-5; TRBD2 matches 14 bases. The CDR3 runs to 15 residues. CDR1 is LNHDA, CDR2 SQIVND, per germline (reference sequence). Germline trimming cut 5 bases from V and 5 bases from J; bases unmatched to any gene: 4. Here the CDR3 DNA reads TGTGCCAGTAGTCCGGGACTAGCGGGAGTTGAGACCCAGTACTTC. It is translated as CASSPGLAGVETQYF.

The rearrangement joins TRBV9 to TRBJ2-4; 7 bases line up with TRBD2. From germline, CDR1 is SGDLS and CDR2 YYNGEE. The V segment lost 2 bases and the J segment 6 bases; nucleotides outside the gene matches: 5. This CDR3 spans 14 amino acids. This CDR3 reads CASSVAGVGNIQYF. CDR3 DNA: TGTGCCAGCAGCGTGGCGGGGGTCGGAAACATTCAGTACTTC.

For this clone: In the same sample, other DNA sequences code for this CDR3. This chain uses TRBV5-1 with TRBJ2-7, with 10 positions matching TRBD2. Per the germline V gene, CDR1 is SGHRS and CDR2 is YFSETQ. The CDR3 totals 16 residues. V shed 0 bases and J 3 bases; nucleotides not matched to a gene: 6. CDR3 nucleotide sequence: TGCGCCAGCAGCTTGGTTCTAGCGGGAGAGGTCTACGAGCAGTACTTC. Its protein is CASSLVLAGEVYEQYF.

This chain connects TRBV19 to TRBJ2-7; no reliable D call. Looked up from germline, CDR1 is LNHDA and CDR2 is SQIVND (reference sequence). V lost 7 bases to trimming and J lost 0 bases, with 34 bases between them. There are 21 residues in the CDR3. This CDR3 is CASTPPRIHRRPVRSSYEQYF. The CDR3 DNA sequence: TGTGCCAGTACCCCTCCTAGGATCCATCGACGACCCGTTCGCAGCTCCTACGAGCAGTACTTC.

The V call is TRBV7-9, the J call TRBJ1-2; 8 bases fit TRBD1. CDR1 and CDR2 (germline): SEHNR, FQNEAQ (reference sequence). V shed 5 bases and J 6 bases; nucleotides not matched to a gene: 5. The CDR3 covers 13 residues. The CDR3 sequence is CASSRTGGNGYTF. The CDR3 region has the DNA TGTGCCAGCAGCCGTACAGGGGGGAATGGCTACACCTTC.

The chain employs TRBV18 and TRBJ2-2, with 12 bases that match TRBD2. This CDR3 region has 19 residues. Germline lookup yields CDR1 KGHSH and CDR2 LQKENI. The junction had 12 bases not matched to a gene; V was cut back by 3 bases and J by 4 bases. The CDR3 loop is CASSPGYVTSGRFTGELFF. The CDR3 DNA reads TGTGCCAGCTCACCTGGATATGTGACTAGCGGGAGATTCACCGGGGAGCTGTTTTTT.

The chain combines TRBV4-3 with TRBJ1-2, with D uncertain. Trimming pared 0 bases from V and 2 bases from J, leaving 16 bases between. CDR1 and CDR2 (germline): LGHNA, YSLEER. CDR3 size: 17 residues. CDR3 amino acids: CASSQDYSTVRNYGYTF. The CDR3 nucleotides are TGCGCCAGCAGCCAAGATTACTCCACGGTGAGGAACTATGGCTACACCTTC.

The chain has TRBV5-1 and TRBJ1-3, with a tentative D call TRBD1 (6 bases). Germline CDR1 SGHRS, CDR2 YFSETQ. This CDR3 region has 14 residues. V lost 4 bases and J 2 bases, leaving 10 bases between the germline ends. The CDR3 coding sequence is TGCGCCAGCAGCCCACAGGGAACTGGAAACACCATATATTTT. Translating it yields CASSPQGTGNTIYF.

The rearrangement joins TRBV6-5 to TRBJ1-3, with unresolved D. V was shortened by 4 bases and J by 4 bases, with 11 bases between the two germline ends. This CDR3 has 14 residues. Germline lookup yields CDR1 MNHEY and CDR2 SVGAGI. The CDR3 bases are TGTGCCAGCAGTTCAAGTAGGAGCGGAAACACCATATATTTT. Translating it yields CASSSSRSGNTIYF.

The CDR3 spells CASSEGQGNEQFF. CDR3 nucleotides: TGTGCCAGCAGCGAGGGACAGGGGAATGAGCAGTTCTTC. The rearrangement joins TRBV5-8 to TRBJ2-1; 10 bases match TRBD1. V lost 4 bases and J lost 7; bases outside the gene matches: 2. Germline CDR1 and CDR2: SGHTS and YDEGEE. The CDR3 length is 13 residues.

The table lists this clone with a count of one. The chain has TRBV9 and TRBJ2-2, with no clear D. CDR1 and CDR2 (germline): SGDLS, YYNGEE. This CDR3 is 13 amino acids long. The V end lost 3 bases, the J end lost 6 bases, and 9 bases lay between the germline ends. CDR3 in DNA: TGTGCCAGCAGCGATCAGCGAGCCGGGGAGCTGTTTTTT. Its translation is CASSDQRAGELFF.

In DNA, the CDR3 is TGTGCCAGCAGCAAAGACAGGGCGCGGGGCACTGAAGCTTTCTTT. This gives the protein CASSKDRARGTEAFF. The rearrangement joins TRBV7-8 to TRBJ1-1; 7 nucleotides line up with TRBD1. The germline gives CDR1 SGHVS, CDR2 FQNEAQ. The CDR3 extends over 15 amino acids. J gave up 4 bases and V 5 bases, and 10 bases lay outside the gene matches.

Turning to this clone: Compared with germline, one end of the junction differs, possibly owing to a read error. V usage is TRBV28 and J usage is TRBJ1-4, with no clear D. CDR3 size: 14 residues. Germline lookup yields CDR1 MDHEN and CDR2 SYDVKM. This CDR3 is CASSDGATNEKLLF. The CDR3 coding sequence is TGTGCCAGCAGTGACGGAGCAACTAATGAAAAACTGCTTTTT.

The V and J genes are TRBV5-6 and TRBJ1-6; TRBD1 aligns across 10 bases. V was clipped by 0 bases and J by 10 bases; unmatched bases: 4. The CDR3 is 15 residues long. Germline lookup yields CDR1 SGHDT and CDR2 YYEEEE. CDR3 sequence reads: CASSLVGTGESPLHF. The DNA for the CDR3 is TGTGCCAGCAGCTTGGTAGGGACAGGGGAATCACCCCTCCACTTT.

The chain is built from TRBV7-9 and TRBJ2-7, with D unclear. The germline V gene encodes CDR1 SEHNR and CDR2 FQNEAQ (reference sequence). The CDR3 consists of 14 residues. The V and J ends lost 4 bases and 2 bases respectively, with 12 bases between them. The CDR3 DNA reads as TGTGCCAGCAGCTCCCAACGGCTAGCCTACGAGCAGTACTTC. This translates into CASSSQRLAYEQYF.

V is TRBV10-1 and J is TRBJ2-1; 8 bases are shared with TRBD1. Germline V gives CDR1 WNHNN, CDR2 SYGVQD (reference sequence). The CDR3 runs 15 residues. The V gene end was trimmed by 3 bases and the J gene end by 9 bases; junction bases not matched to a gene: 10. CDR3: CASSEGVRGRGEQFF. In DNA form, the CDR3 reads TGCGCCAGCAGTGAAGGGGTCAGGGGGCGAGGTGAGCAGTTCTTC.

This chain connects TRBV9 to TRBJ2-3, with 8 bases lining up with TRBD2. CDR3 length: 15 amino acids. Germline values: CDR1 SGDLS, CDR2 YYNGEE. J gave up 2 bases and V 3 bases, and 5 bases lay outside the gene matches. The CDR3 here is CASSGTSGSTDTQYF. The CDR3, as DNA: TGTGCCAGCAGCGGCACTAGCGGATCCACAGATACGCAGTATTTT.

This chain uses TRBV19 with TRBJ2-1; 7 bases map to TRBD2. The CDR3 has 15 amino acids. Trimming took 1 base from V and 4 from J; bases not matched to a gene: 4. Germline V gene lookup returns CDR1 LNHDA and CDR2 SQIVND (reference sequence). This CDR3 reads CASSIASSGYNEQFF. DNA of the CDR3: TGTGCCAGTAGTATAGCCTCTAGCGGTTACAATGAGCAGTTCTTC.

This chain links TRBV5-5 with TRBJ2-1; D gene uncertain. Deletions cut 1 base from V and 6 bases from J, with 5 bases between. Germline V CDR1 and CDR2: SGHKS, YYEKEE (reference sequence). CDR3 size: 12 residues. The DNA for the CDR3 is TGTGCCAGCAGCTTGTATAGCAATGAGCAGTTCTTC. Translation: CASSLYSNEQFF.

J is TRBJ2-3 and V is TRBV7-2; TRBD2 agrees at 7 bases. Per germline, CDR1 SGHTA and CDR2 FQGNSA. This CDR3 has 12 amino acids. With V trimmed by 8 bases and J by 3 bases, 2 bases remained unmatched. The CDR3 region is CASGRDTDTQYF. For the CDR3, the DNA is TGTGCCAGCGGGAGGGATACAGATACGCAGTATTTT.

The chain uses TRBV7-9 and TRBJ2-7; 14 bases are a match to TRBD2. V trimming: 4 bases; J trimming: 4 bases; junction bases outside the gene matches: 6. The CDR3 consists of 16 residues. Germline-derived CDR1 and CDR2 are SEHNR and FQNEAQ (reference sequence). The CDR3 here is CASSSGTSGSRYEQYF. CDR3 DNA: TGTGCCAGCAGCTCCGGGACTAGCGGGAGTAGGTACGAGCAGTACTTC.